This T cell receptor (beta chain) was sequenced in a study of blood T cell repertoires in COVID-19. The overall study: Whether acute or convalescent, the COVID-19 samples came from the United States, Italy and Spain. PBMCs, B-cell-depleted T cells, or T cells were the source of the cDNA or gDNA that made up the material.

The CDR3 sequence is 15 residues long. V trimming: 3 bases; J trimming: 2 bases; junction bases outside the gene matches: 4. Germline lookup yields CDR1 KGHDR and CDR2 SFDVKD. Per the original data handling: Reference gene primers were amplified, and this amplification served to estimate nucleated cell counts. Here immunoSEQ multiplex PCR was the method, and the copy in TCRdb shows in-frame clones only, minus some. The DNA gave D and trimming, while V, J and clone size come from that table. The sample records approximately 150,000 clones, approximately 90% being singletons. The V call is TRBV24-1, the J call TRBJ2-7, with 9 bases matching TRBD1. The receptor was derived from a woman aged 45-60 years with acute or convalescent COVID-19. The source material was peripheral blood. This chain's CDR3 is CATSDPRQGAYEQYF. The CDR3 DNA reads TGTGCCACCAGTGATCCTCGACAGGGGGCCTACGAGCAGTACTTC.